This entry concerns a single T cell receptor (beta chain). The source of the sample is a study of cytomegalovirus exposure and HLA in healthy donors. Germline CDR1 and CDR2: LNHNV and YYDKDF (reference sequence). The CDR3 extends over 15 amino acids. Trimming at V came to 4 bases and at J to 4 bases, leaving 5 bases not matched to a gene. TCRdb keeps only in-frame clones here, not all; method: immunoSEQ multiplex PCR. The sample carries more than 60,000 clones, approximately 90% recorded once. The source is a woman younger than 30 in good health and CMV-seronegative. J is TRBJ2-3 and V is TRBV15; 10 bases agree with TRBD2. The sequenced material came from PBMCs. This CDR3 is CATSNLAGASDTQYF. CDR3 sequence (DNA): TGTGCCACCAGCAACCTAGCGGGAGCCTCAGATACGCAGTATTTT. Variable domain in full (rest from reference TRBV15 and TRBJ2-3): DAMVIQNPRYQVTQFGKPVTLSCSQTLNHNVMYWYQQKSSQAPKLLFHYYDKDFNNEADTPDNFQSRRPNTSFCFLDIRSPGLGDTAMYLCATSNLAGASDTQYFGPGTRLTVL.